This T cell receptor beta chain was profiled in a study of identical twins. V lost 0 bases and J 7 bases, leaving 4 bases between the germline ends. This CDR3 has 12 residues. Germline CDR1 LGHDT, CDR2 YNNKEL (reference sequence). Study-level results: Some out-of-frame alpha sequences were shared by twins, and these showed excess low generation probability. Carriage of fewer insertions was seen in abundant cord blood beta clonotypes, whereas memory repertoires showed none. Findings depended on cross-sectional statistics rather than tracking the same donors.

A universal primer site was added by template switching, and unique molecular identifiers were carried by the cDNA. MiXCR was run by TCRdb on the 5' RACE reads, yielding one entry per CDR3 protein. The data contain about 1.7 million distinct CDR3 sequences, more than 30% of them singletons. This clonotype was detected ten times or more. Its antigen is currently unknown. This TCR was recovered from a newborn girl in good health. The chain combines TRBV3-1 with TRBJ2-1; D ambiguous. Material: cord blood. Here the CDR3 reads CASSQDVNEQFF. As DNA, the CDR3 is TGTGCCAGCAGCCAAGATGTGAATGAGCAGTTCTTC.